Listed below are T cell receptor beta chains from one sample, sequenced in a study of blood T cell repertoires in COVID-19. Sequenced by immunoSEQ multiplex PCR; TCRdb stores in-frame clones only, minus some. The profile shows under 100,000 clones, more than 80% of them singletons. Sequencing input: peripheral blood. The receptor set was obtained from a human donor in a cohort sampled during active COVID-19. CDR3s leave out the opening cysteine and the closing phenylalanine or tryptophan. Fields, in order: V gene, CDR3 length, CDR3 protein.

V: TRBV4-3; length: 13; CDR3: ASSQQVGPTDTQY
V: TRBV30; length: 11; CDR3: AWRGTGRETQY
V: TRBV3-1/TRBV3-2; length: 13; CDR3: ASSTWTGGPGELF
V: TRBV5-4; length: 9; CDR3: GESSSYEQY
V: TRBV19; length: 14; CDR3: ASSRAGTGDDYGYT
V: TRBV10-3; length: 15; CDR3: AISARGAGGFTDTQY
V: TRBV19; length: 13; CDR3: ASSPYDRVGYEQY
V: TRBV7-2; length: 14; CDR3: AIPHSGGANTGELF
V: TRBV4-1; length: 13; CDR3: ASSPRTGGNSPLH
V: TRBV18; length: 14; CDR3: ASSPLREGSTDTQY
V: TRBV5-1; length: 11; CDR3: ASSRTGGETQY
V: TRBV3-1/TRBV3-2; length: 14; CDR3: ASSQVGGRRVYEQY
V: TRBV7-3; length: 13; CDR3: ASSLMGGLNTEAF
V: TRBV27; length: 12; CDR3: ASSFQLATDTQY
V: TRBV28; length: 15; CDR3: ASTHDGDRLGQQPQH
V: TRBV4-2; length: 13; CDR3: ASSQTSGGANEQF
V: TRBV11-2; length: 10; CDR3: ASSLSVGEQY
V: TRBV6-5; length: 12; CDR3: ASRRQVANTEAF
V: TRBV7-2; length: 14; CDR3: ASSLALAGSTDTQY
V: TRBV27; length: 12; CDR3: ARVGLAVYNEQF
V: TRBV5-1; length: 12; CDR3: ASSLGAANTEAF
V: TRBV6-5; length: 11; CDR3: AVSGHPNNEQF
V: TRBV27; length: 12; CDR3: ASSPGQSNQPQH
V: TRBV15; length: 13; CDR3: ATSTGGSLRTPLH
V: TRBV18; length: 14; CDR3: ASSPNLAGGQETQY
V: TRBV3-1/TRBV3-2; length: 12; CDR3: ASSYRATNEKLF
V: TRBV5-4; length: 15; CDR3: ASSWGPGTGAYNEQF
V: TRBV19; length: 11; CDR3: ASSFDRGIGYT
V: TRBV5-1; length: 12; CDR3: ASSKDRAVGGYT
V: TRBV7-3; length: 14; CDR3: ASSFSPPAGTDTQY
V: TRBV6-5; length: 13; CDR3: ASSYSRVGANVLT
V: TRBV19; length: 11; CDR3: ASSIVGEETQY
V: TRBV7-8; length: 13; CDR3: ASSSWTGVKEKLF
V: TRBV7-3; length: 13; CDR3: ASSLDSGSGNEQF
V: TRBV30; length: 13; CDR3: AWNLIGVEFGIQY
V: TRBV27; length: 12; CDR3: ASSWAGSSYEQY
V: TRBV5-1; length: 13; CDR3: ASSFRQGHTDTQY
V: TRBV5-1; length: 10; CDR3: ASSLTTEKLF
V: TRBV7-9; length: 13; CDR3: ASSTVGLAGASIN
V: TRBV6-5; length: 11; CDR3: ASRELNTGELF
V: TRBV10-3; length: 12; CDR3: AISDRGEGYGYT
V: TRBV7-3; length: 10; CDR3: ASSLTGGGYT
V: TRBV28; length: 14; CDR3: ASSLTRGWGLDEQF
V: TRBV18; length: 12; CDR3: ASSPSWRNTEAF
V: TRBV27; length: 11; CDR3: ASSPSRDQPQH
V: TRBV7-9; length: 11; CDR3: ASSARLGETQY
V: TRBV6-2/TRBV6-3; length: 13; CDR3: ASSDRQGLRYEQY
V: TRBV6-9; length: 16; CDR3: ASSHTSTSPTSTDTQY
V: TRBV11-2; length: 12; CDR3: ASSLEGGAGELF